This T cell receptor beta chain was retrieved from a study of shared clonotypes between healthy human individuals (dated by TCRdb to the early 2020s). Some background on the complete study: Three men and two women, aged 18 to 49 years, made up the cohort. For each donor, CD4 naive and CD4 memory were each run on three plates, CD8 naive on two plates, and CD8 memory on one plate. To estimate repertoire size and how much clonotype sharing occurs between individuals, the study deeply sequenced the blood TCR repertoires of five healthy adults. Libraries were prepared and TCR repertoires were sequenced by different laboratories using diverse techniques, in order to increase sequencing depth and limit assay-specific biases. Between about 0.9 and 10 billion PBMCs per donor were obtained by leukapheresis. Results and caveats for the whole study, not just this receptor: Sampling was restricted to blood, and TCR repertoires in tissues likely differ from the TCR repertoires found in blood. Pairwise subsampling led to the expectation that sequencing depth would affect the degree of clonotype sharing among donors. The genetic and exposure-history diversity represented was limited by the small number of donors. Naive subsets generally had larger estimated clonotype richness than memory subsets did. Across four donors, approximately 4.9% of naive CD4, approximately 3.6% of naive CD8, about 2% of memory CD4, and 0.4% to 0.45% of memory CD8 clonotypes were shared. Compared with non-shared clonotypes, the clonotypes found in all four sorted-subset donors had higher generation probabilities. Even with the large sequencing depth, rarefaction of the sorted-subset datasets indicated that sequencing was incomplete.

Using the deep immunoSEQ assay, multiplex PCR amplified TCR CDR3 regions from genomic DNA. Extracted genomic DNA from each cell subset was spread evenly across all wells of several immunoSEQ 96-well plates, with each plate serving as a replicate. For sorted subsets, about 200 ng genomic DNA, equal to tens of thousands of T cell genomes, was loaded into each replicate PCR. Purified libraries were measured with a Qubit 3.0 fluorometer, size-checked on a Bioanalyzer 2100, and measured again with the KAPA Library Quantification kit. Every immunoSEQ 96-well plate was sequenced on a separate single-read 150-cycle Illumina NextSeq 550 flow cell. The published analysis was carried out like this. Because the immunoSEQ output included only junctional sequences and no quality scores, the filtering could not be the same as the filtering used for full-length reads. Sequences were annotated with PyIR, a Python wrapper for IgBLAST v1.9, using IMGT germline references to assign V/J genes and CDR3. Any read was removed if the V/J assignment was weak (E-value above 1e-6), the CDR3 was missing, or the read contained stop codons, out-of-frame junctions, or ambiguous translated residues. V3J clonotypes were defined as sequences sharing the same inferred V gene, J gene, and CDR3 amino acid sequence. To compute the percentage overlap between repertoires, the number of shared unique clonotypes was divided by the size of the smaller repertoire. Three approaches were used to assess repertoire richness: RTK rarefaction, the Chao1 estimator, and Recon v2.1 estimates of unobserved clonotypes. OLGA was used to compute generation probabilities for all TCRbeta clonotypes that the gDNA method yielded from a handful of donors. Drawn from immuneACCESS, this table holds only the in-frame rearrangements with V and J called that TCRdb kept. Clones are partly lost; checked studies trace under half to an unresolved V gene and leave the rest unexplained. The V and J calls and clone size are taken from that table; D and trimming were inferred from the DNA. This sample lists some 580,000 clones; roughly 98% were detected once. 0.25% to 0.35% of the sample goes to the ten largest clones.

CD8 naive samples were obtained by positive selection for CCR7 among CD45RO-negative cells, yielding a CD45RA+CCR7+ population from which TemRA cells were excluded. The donors were healthy, HIV-negative adults with no recently reported acute infections or vaccinations. Only Caucasian adults living in Nashville, Tennessee, USA were represented among the donors. After blood collection by leukapheresis, PBMCs were isolated using Ficoll-Histopaque density gradient centrifugation and then cryopreserved in the vapor phase of liquid nitrogen. Purity and quantity of every magnetically sorted T cell population were checked by analytical flow cytometry. Genomic DNA was isolated from every sorted fraction and measured by UV absorbance on a Nanodrop 2000c. This clone was counted once. No antigen is known for it. No quality values exist for individual bases; no much larger clone is one base distant. V is cut by 5 bases and J by 1 base, and the space between the germline ends is 21 bases. The cysteine opens and the phenylalanine closes a CDR3 of 17 amino acids. Only CDR3 DNA is held: 51 bases, read in frame from base 1. The germline V gene (reference sequence) sets CDR1 to SGHKS and CDR2 to YYEKEE.

The receptor was isolated from a man aged 30 to 45 in good health. Sequences were obtained from naive CD8+ T cells sorted from blood. In light of the paper, this sample's cell subset or site label describes: CD45RA+CCR7+. The chain joins TRBV5-5 to TRBJ2-5; perhaps TRBD2 is the D gene, with 6 bases matching. DNA sequence: TGTGCCAGCAGTCTAATGGGAGGCGGGCTTTTCCAAGAGACCCAGTACTTC. It specifies CASSLMGGGLFQETQYF.